Below are 8 T cell receptor beta chains sequenced from a single sample in a study of blood T cell repertoires in COVID-19. Sequencing was performed with immunoSEQ multiplex PCR; in TCRdb, only in-frame clones are kept and a portion is missing. The sample has around 100,000 clones, 80% seen once. The specimen sequenced was peripheral blood. These receptors all stem from a woman in her seventies with acute or convalescent COVID-19.

The chain links TRBV18 to TRBJ2-7; TRBD1 matches at 7 bases. Unmatched junction bases numbered 2, after V lost 3 bases and J lost 6 bases. The CDR3 has 12 residues. CDR1 and CDR2 from the germline V gene are KGHSH and LQKENI. CDR3 nucleotides: TGTGCCAGCTCACCCCAGGGGGTCGAGCAGTACTTC. Translated, it gives CASSPQGVEQYF.

The J gene is TRBJ1-5, the V gene TRBV27, with D perhaps TRBD1 (5 bases). The CDR3 covers 14 residues. CDR1 MNHEY and CDR2 SMNVEV come from the germline V gene (reference sequence). Trimming cost V 5 bases and J 5 bases, with 13 bases left between them. CDR3 sequence reads: CASSPGGGDQPQHF. For the CDR3, the DNA is TGTGCCAGCAGTCCAGGCGGGGGGGATCAGCCCCAGCATTTT.

This clone has just one count. The J gene is TRBJ1-3, the V gene TRBV2; D not certain. The CDR3 consists of 12 residues. V shed 8 bases and J shed 5 bases, with 10 bases lying between them. CDR1 is SNHLY and CDR2 is FYNNEI in the germline V gene. As DNA, the CDR3 is TGTGCCAGCCGGACTGTACGAAACACCATATATTTT. Its protein product is CASRTVRNTIYF.

This sequence joins TRBV19 and TRBJ1-5; D not resolved. There are 19 residues in the CDR3. Trimming stripped 1 base from V and 2 bases from J, with 21 bases between. The germline gives CDR1 LNHDA, CDR2 SQIVND (reference sequence). The CDR3 spells CASSIGEYLGLWGNQPQHF. The CDR3 region has the DNA TGTGCCAGTAGTATAGGGGAATACCTCGGACTGTGGGGCAATCAGCCCCAGCATTTT.

The J gene is TRBJ1-2, the V gene TRBV6-6; D gene ambiguous. Germline values: CDR1 MNHNY, CDR2 SVGAGI (reference sequence). Trimming took off 7 bases at V and 3 bases at J, with 9 bases between the two ends. CDR3 length equals 12 residues. The CDR3 spells CASNNQDYGYTF. The CDR3 coding sequence is TGTGCCAGCAACAACCAGGACTATGGCTACACCTTC.

This clone has a count of ten or more. V gene TRBV5-3 combines with J gene TRBJ1-2, with a weak D call TRBD1 (6 bases). TRBV5-3 is reported as an ORF; its role is uncertain. The CDR3 has 15 amino acids. Trimming cost V 3 bases and J 5 bases, with 17 bases left between them. CDR3 in DNA: TGTGCCAGAAGCTACGACAGGAAAGGGCTATATGGCTACACCTTC. It specifies CARSYDRKGLYGYTF.

The chain combines TRBV5-1 with TRBJ2-4, with D possibly being TRBD1 (7 bases). The CDR3 totals 14 residues. Germline loops: CDR1 SGHRS, CDR2 YFSETQ. V was cut by 2 bases and J by 7 bases, with 13 bases left in between. In DNA form, the CDR3 reads TGCGCCAGCAGCTTCGGCCAGGGGGGCAACATTCAGTACTTC. Its protein is CASSFGQGGNIQYF.

This clone was recorded many times. The V gene is TRBV29-1, the J gene TRBJ2-5, with 7 bases fitting TRBD2. The CDR3 extends over 13 amino acids. Germline CDR1 SQVTM, CDR2 ANQGSEA. Unmatched junction bases numbered 6, after V lost 4 bases and J lost 4 bases. The CDR3 DNA is TGCAGCGTTGTGGATATAGCGGGAGAGACCCAGTACTTC. This sequence encodes CSVVDIAGETQYF.